Below are 5 T cell receptor beta chains sequenced from a single sample in a study of T-cell memory formation after mild COVID-19. TCRdb reprocessed the 5' RACE reads via MiXCR and lists one record per CDR3 protein. The table records approximately 450,000 distinct CDR3 sequences, 18% of them present only once. The sequencing sample was made of PBMCs or a T cell subset sorted from them (not recorded which). All receptors derive from an adult woman who had mild COVID-19 (a few samples of this study predate the infection). Cell type and time point are not known.

In this sample, this clonotype turned up a few times. The rearrangement links TRBV5-1 to TRBJ2-7, with D unclear. V was clipped by 2 bases and J by 0 bases, with 12 bases between them. The CDR3 consists of 15 residues. Germline V lookup: CDR1 SGHRS, CDR2 YFSETQ. The CDR3 nucleotides read TGCGCCAGCAGCTTTAGAGACCGGAGCTCCTACGAGCAGTACTTC. Translated: CASSFRDRSSYEQYF.

This clonotype came up once. The gene calls are TRBV7-9 and TRBJ2-7; perhaps TRBD1 as D (5 bases). The CDR3 contains 15 residues. V gave up 1 base and J gave up 2 bases, with 12 bases separating them. CDR1 is SEHNR and CDR2 is FQNEAQ in the germline V gene (reference sequence). The CDR3 loop is CASSLVIARAYEQYF. The CDR3 DNA reads TGTGCCAGCAGCTTAGTGATCGCCAGGGCCTACGAGCAGTACTTC. Looking up the rest from reference TRBV7-9 and TRBJ2-7 gives the full variable domain: DTGVSQNPRHKITKRGQNVTFRCDPISEHNRLYWYRQTLGQGPEFLTYFQNEAQLEKSRLLSDRFSAERPKGSFSTLEIQRTEQGDSAMYLCASSLVIARAYEQYFGPGTRLTVT.

This clonotype was counted many times. At one of its ends the junction is not consistent with the germline gene, which may arise from a read error. The chain uses TRBV5-1 and TRBJ2-1; TRBD1 might be the D (6 bases). Germline V gene data show CDR1 as SGHRS and CDR2 as YFSETQ. There are 15 residues in the CDR3. The CDR3 region is CASSLDRSSYNEQFF. As DNA, the CDR3 is TGTGCCAGCAGCTTAGACAGGAGCTCCTACAATGAGCAGTTCTTC. The full variable domain, completed using reference TRBV5-1 and TRBJ2-1, is KAGVTQTPRYLIKTRGQQVTLSCSPISGHRSVSWYQQTPGQGLQFLFEYFSETQRNKGNFPGRFSGRQFSNSRSEMNVSTLELGDSALYLCASSLDRSSYNEQFFGPGTRLTVL.

This clonotype was detected a few times. The gene calls are TRBV7-6 and TRBJ2-5; D might be TRBD1 or TRBD2, each matching 6 bases. The CDR3 sequence is 16 residues long. From germline, CDR1 is SGHVS and CDR2 FNYEAQ. The V gene lost 5 bases and the J gene lost 4 bases, with 20 bases spanning the gap. CDR3 coding DNA: TGTGCCAGCAGCACATGGACAGTGGCGGAGGGAGAGACCCAGTACTTC. Protein: CASSTWTVAEGETQYF.

The rearrangement links TRBV5-1 to TRBJ2-3; D not certain. Between the trimmed V and J ends, which lost 2 bases and 0 bases, there was a span of 10 bases. This CDR3 is 15 amino acids long. From germline, CDR1 is SGHRS and CDR2 YFSETQ. CDR3 DNA sequence: TGCGCCAGCAGCTTCGAGGCTCCAAGCACAGATACGCAGTATTTT. Encoded protein: CASSFEAPSTDTQYF.